A single sample gave rise to the 18 T cell receptor beta chains below, sequenced in a study of cytomegalovirus exposure and HLA in healthy donors. The PCR contained 60 Vbeta and 13 Jbeta primers. Method: immunoSEQ multiplex PCR; TCRdb's copy keeps in-frame clones and lacks some. In the table there are about 120,000 clones, about three quarters of which are singletons. The material sequenced was PBMCs. These receptors were collected from a female donor in good health and CMV-seronegative.

The CDR3 DNA follows: TGTGCCAGTAAGCCCAAGGGGCAGGGCCCAGATACGCAGTATTTT. Its protein product is CASKPKGQGPDTQYF. The J gene is TRBJ2-3, the V gene TRBV19, with TRBD1 as a possible D gene (5 bases). CDR1 and CDR2 from the germline V gene are LNHDA and SQIVND (reference sequence). The CDR3 extends over 15 amino acids. Trimming took off 7 bases at V and 4 bases at J, with 18 bases between the two ends.

The chain carries TRBV30 and TRBJ1-4, with a tentative D call TRBD1 (6 bases). This CDR3 is built from 12 residues. Germline assignment: CDR1 GTSNPN and CDR2 SVGIG (reference sequence). The germline V and J ends were trimmed by 2 bases and 10 bases, with 11 bases remaining between them. CDR3 sequence: CAWSWGQGKLFF. DNA for the CDR3: TGTGCCTGGAGTTGGGGGCAAGGAAAACTGTTTTTT.

V and J are TRBV19 and TRBJ1-2; 8 positions agree with TRBD1. The germline CDR1 and CDR2 sequences are LNHDA and SQIVND (reference sequence). The CDR3 runs 12 residues. Trimming took 3 bases from V and 6 from J; bases not matched to a gene: 0. In DNA form, the CDR3 reads TGTGCCAGTAGTATGACAGGGGATGGCTACACCTTC. This translates into CASSMTGDGYTF.

This clone occurred once. V usage is TRBV19 and J usage is TRBJ1-1; 7 bases line up with TRBD1. Germline CDR1 and CDR2: LNHDA and SQIVND (reference sequence). The CDR3 consists of 15 residues. Trimming cost V 6 bases and J 4 bases; bases outside gene matches: 11. Here the CDR3 reads CASSPTRGTVTEAFF. DNA for the CDR3: TGTGCCAGTAGCCCTACCCGAGGGACAGTCACTGAAGCTTTCTTT.

J is TRBJ1-1 and V is TRBV19, with unresolved D. The CDR3 contains 13 residues. The V gene's germline CDR1 is LNHDA and CDR2 SQIVND (reference sequence). V was clipped by 7 bases and J by 7 bases, with 16 bases between them. CDR3 protein: CASTHSPLYEAFF. CDR3 bases: TGTGCCAGTACTCATAGCCCACTGTATGAAGCTTTCTTT.

This sequence joins TRBV7-6 and TRBJ2-7, with D possibly matching TRBD2 (5 bases). Germline V gives CDR1 SGHVS, CDR2 FNYEAQ. V was pared by 5 bases and J by 7 bases, with 12 bases between. The CDR3 has 12 amino acids. The chain's CDR3 is CASSPERGEQYF. CDR3 nucleotides: TGTGCCAGCAGCCCAGAACGAGGGGAGCAGTACTTC.

This chain uses TRBV5-4 with TRBJ2-1, with a possible D match to TRBD2 (7 bases). V lost 4 bases, J lost 5 bases, and 19 bases lay in between. Germline values: CDR1 SGHNT, CDR2 YYREEE (reference sequence). The CDR3 runs 16 residues. The CDR3 sequence: CASSPGRGGRNNEQFF. CDR3 DNA sequence: TGTGCCAGCAGCCCGGGGAGGGGGGGCCGGAACAATGAGCAGTTCTTC.

The V and J genes are TRBV5-1 and TRBJ1-6, with 7 positions matching TRBD1. The CDR3 runs to 14 residues. CDR1 is SGHRS and CDR2 is YFSETQ in the germline V gene. V lost 3 bases and J lost 8; bases outside the gene matches: 5. CDR3 sequence (DNA): TGCGCCAGCAGCTCCGGACAGGTTTATTCACCCCTCCACTTT. Translation gives CASSSGQVYSPLHF.

The V call is TRBV19, the J call TRBJ1-4; a weak D match, TRBD1 (6 bases). The CDR3 runs 19 residues. Germline CDR1 reads LNHDA; CDR2 reads SQIVND (reference sequence). V was shortened by 6 bases and J by 6 bases, with 29 bases between the two germline ends. The CDR3 here is CASRKQPQDHRESYEKLFF. The CDR3 bases are TGTGCCAGTAGAAAACAACCACAAGATCACAGGGAGTCCTATGAAAAACTGTTTTTT.

The chain has TRBV5-1 and TRBJ2-2, with 8 bases matching TRBD1. CDR1 is SGHRS, CDR2 YFSETQ, per germline. The CDR3 contains 22 residues. V lost 0 bases, J lost 3 bases, and 22 bases stayed unmatched. The CDR3: CASSLGPYPDRVSVGDTGELFF. DNA for the CDR3: TGCGCCAGCAGCTTGGGGCCCTACCCGGACAGGGTCTCTGTAGGGGACACCGGGGAGCTGTTTTTT.

The genes are TRBV5-8 and TRBJ1-4; 8 nucleotides line up with TRBD1. Germline values: CDR1 SGHTS, CDR2 YDEGEE. The CDR3 totals 17 residues. V shed 3 bases and J 6 bases; nucleotides not matched to a gene: 13. This CDR3 is CASSYTGTGISDEKLFF. DNA of the CDR3: TGTGCCAGCAGCTATACCGGGACAGGAATCTCGGATGAAAAACTGTTTTTT.

Only one count was recorded for this clone. V gene TRBV7-9 combines with J gene TRBJ2-1, with D maybe TRBD1 (8 bases). Germline assignment: CDR1 SEHNR and CDR2 FQNEAQ (reference sequence). The CDR3 length is 16 residues. Trimming stripped 5 bases from V and 4 bases from J, with 18 bases between. CDR3 sequence (DNA): TGTGCCAGCAGCCACACAGGGGGAGGGTTTTACAATGAGCAGTTCTTC. It translates to CASSHTGGGFYNEQFF.

V and J are TRBV6-5 and TRBJ2-3, with D possibly matching TRBD1 (6 bases). V shed 6 bases and J shed 4 bases, with 8 bases lying between them. The CDR3 runs to 12 residues. Per germline, CDR1 MNHEY and CDR2 SVGAGI. CDR3: CASSRGADTQYF. For the CDR3, the DNA is TGTGCCAGCAGCAGGGGCGCAGATACGCAGTATTTT.

This chain connects TRBV5-1 to TRBJ1-1; 7 nucleotides agree with TRBD1. The J segment lost 11 bases and the V segment lost 4 bases, leaving 11 bases of the junction unmatched. The CDR3 is made up of 13 amino acids. CDR1 is SGHRS, CDR2 YFSETQ, per germline. CDR3 amino acids: CASSITTTGAAFF. The CDR3 nucleotides are TGCGCCAGCAGCATAACAACTACAGGGGCGGCTTTCTTT.

The rearrangement links TRBV19 to TRBJ1-3; possibly TRBD1 for D (6 bases). The V gene's germline CDR1 is LNHDA and CDR2 SQIVND (reference sequence). V was trimmed by 4 bases and J by 4 bases, leaving 8 bases between them. The CDR3 is made up of 13 amino acids. As DNA, the CDR3 is TGTGCCAGTAGTAGGGGGCCCGGAAACACCATATATTTT. It specifies CASSRGPGNTIYF.

Concerning this clone itself: Other DNA sequences of this sample code for an identical CDR3. The chain uses TRBV10-3 and TRBJ1-4; 7 bases are shared with TRBD1. Germline V CDR1 and CDR2: ENHRY, SYGVKD. There are 15 residues in the CDR3. The trim removed 3 bases at V and 2 bases at J, leaving 3 bases unmatched. The CDR3 DNA sequence: TGTGCCATCAGTGAATCGGGACAGACTAATGAAAAACTGTTTTTT. Translated: CAISESGQTNEKLFF.

V usage is TRBV7-3 and J usage is TRBJ2-1, with D maybe TRBD1 (6 bases). Germline CDR1 reads SGHTA; CDR2 reads FQGTGA. Between the trimmed V and J ends, which lost 5 bases and 2 bases, there was a span of 13 bases. This CDR3 is built from 15 residues. The CDR3 sequence: CASSETGYPYNEQFF. The CDR3 DNA reads as TGTGCCAGCAGCGAAACAGGGTACCCCTACAATGAGCAGTTCTTC.

V usage is TRBV19 and J usage is TRBJ2-3; 8 nucleotides match TRBD2. The junction had 13 bases not matched to a gene; V was cut back by 5 bases and J by 6 bases. Germline V gives CDR1 LNHDA, CDR2 SQIVND (reference sequence). The length of the CDR3 is 16 residues. CDR3 DNA sequence: TGTGCCAGTAGTCCAGGACTAGCTCCGAGGATGGATACGCAGTATTTT. Translated, it gives CASSPGLAPRMDTQYF.